The 14 T cell receptor beta chains presented below share a single source sample, sequenced in a study of shared clonotypes between healthy human individuals. TCRdb's table, derived via immunoSEQ multiplex PCR, lists solely in-frame clones and lacks some. The repertoire holds hundreds of thousands of clones, with 85% to 95% as singletons. CD45RO negativity and positive selection for CCR7 defined naive CD8 cells, a population that excluded terminally differentiated effector memory CD45RA+ cells. The sample comprised naive CD8+ T cells sorted from blood. The receptor set was obtained from a woman aged 25 to 39 in good health.

The chain couples TRBV18 to TRBJ1-2; TRBD1 might be the D (5 bases). Trimming shortened V by 3 bases and J by 5 bases, and 13 bases separated the two germline ends. Germline V lookup: CDR1 KGHSH, CDR2 LQKENI. This CDR3 spans 14 amino acids. The CDR3 here is CASSPRDGPYGYTF. The CDR3 nucleotides are TGTGCCAGCTCACCCCGGGACGGTCCTTATGGCTACACCTTC.

The rearrangement uses TRBV15 and TRBJ2-2, with D tentatively TRBD1 (5 bases). Germline values: CDR1 LNHNV, CDR2 YYDKDF (reference sequence). V was clipped by 3 bases and J by 1 base, with 6 bases between them. The CDR3 is made up of 14 amino acids. This CDR3 reads CATSSDRNTGELFF. The CDR3 DNA follows: TGTGCCACCAGCAGCGACAGGAACACCGGGGAGCTGTTTTTT.

The chain has TRBV9 and TRBJ2-2; unclear D gene. V lost 3 bases and J lost 4, with 10 bases in between. Germline assignment: CDR1 SGDLS and CDR2 YYNGEE. The CDR3 sequence is 14 residues long. Written as DNA, the CDR3 is TGTGCCAGCAGCGAAGCAGGAACCACCGGGGAGCTGTTTTTT. Protein sequence: CASSEAGTTGELFF.

The J gene is TRBJ1-1, the V gene TRBV5-1; the D gene is possibly TRBD1 (5 bases). The CDR3 sequence is 13 residues long. Germline V lookup: CDR1 SGHRS, CDR2 YFSETQ. Trimming pared 2 bases from V and 5 bases from J, leaving 10 bases between. The CDR3 protein is CASSFLGRTEAFF. For the CDR3, the DNA is TGCGCCAGCAGCTTTTTGGGACGGACTGAAGCTTTCTTT.

The V and J genes are TRBV5-6 and TRBJ2-4; D is ambiguous. Germline V gene lookup returns CDR1 SGHDT and CDR2 YYEEEE. The CDR3 is 13 residues long. The V and J ends lost 0 bases and 6 bases respectively, with 7 bases between them. The CDR3 nucleotides are TGTGCCAGCAGCTTGGGTGGCGGAAACATTCAGTACTTC. Protein sequence: CASSLGGGNIQYF.

Of note for this clone: This same CDR3 is encoded by further DNA sequences in the sample. This chain connects TRBV2 to TRBJ1-2; perhaps TRBD1 as D (6 bases). Trimming removed 6 bases from V and 6 bases from J, with 11 bases in between. The CDR3 has 12 residues. CDR1 and CDR2 (germline): SNHLY, FYNNEI. CDR3 DNA: TGTGCCAGCAGCGGAGGGGGGGATGGCTACACCTTC. It is translated as CASSGGGDGYTF. The full variable domain, in which reference TRBV2 and TRBJ1-2 provide the parts outside the CDR3, is EPEVTQTPSHQVTQMGQEVILRCVPISNHLYFYWYRQILGQKVEFLVSFYNNEISEKSEIFDDQFSVERPDGSNFTLKIRSTKLEDSAMYFCASSGGGDGYTFGSGTRLTVV.

In this sample, this clone turned up a few times. V and J are TRBV28 and TRBJ2-1, with 11 bases lining up with TRBD2. Germline CDR1 MDHEN, CDR2 SYDVKM. V lost 2 bases, J lost 4 bases, and 4 bases stayed unmatched. This CDR3 has 16 residues. The CDR3 sequence is CASSLKGLAAYNEQFF. The CDR3 DNA reads as TGTGCCAGCAGTTTAAAGGGACTAGCGGCATACAATGAGCAGTTCTTC.

The chain links TRBV6-1 to TRBJ1-2, with 9 nucleotides matching TRBD1. CDR1 MNHNS and CDR2 SASEGT come from the germline V gene. Germline trimming cut 6 bases from V and 6 bases from J; bases unmatched to any gene: 5. There are 13 residues in the CDR3. DNA for the CDR3: TGTGCCAGCAGGCGACAGGGGGGCGATGGCTACACCTTC. It is translated as CASRRQGGDGYTF.

This chain joins TRBV5-8 and TRBJ2-3; 13 bases are shared with TRBD2. V was pared by 3 bases and J by 2 bases, with 9 bases of the junction left unmatched. The CDR3 length is 18 residues. Germline-derived CDR1 and CDR2 are SGHTS and YDEGEE. The CDR3 coding sequence is TGTGCCAGCAGCTCCGGGACTAGCGGGACAGGGCCCACAGATACGCAGTATTTT. It is translated as CASSSGTSGTGPTDTQYF.

V and J are TRBV9 and TRBJ2-7; 7 nucleotides line up with TRBD2. This CDR3 comprises 16 residues. CDR1 is SGDLS and CDR2 is YYNGEE in the germline V gene. V lost 0 bases and J lost 5; bases outside the gene matches: 11. The CDR3 sequence: CASSVEPSGISDEQYF. Here the CDR3 DNA reads TGTGCCAGCAGCGTAGAACCCAGCGGGATATCTGACGAGCAGTACTTC.

The rearrangement joins TRBV29-1 to TRBJ2-3, with D maybe TRBD2 (5 bases). V was trimmed by 7 bases and J by 7 bases, leaving 12 bases between them. Germline CDR1 and CDR2: SQVTM and ANQGSEA. The CDR3 contains 11 residues. CDR3 loop: CSATRSHTQYF. CDR3 DNA: TGCAGCGCCACTAGGAGCCATACGCAGTATTTT.

The CDR3 protein is CAWSIPFGGEKLFF. The CDR3 nucleotides are TGTGCCTGGAGCATCCCGTTTGGGGGTGAAAAACTGTTTTTT. The V gene is TRBV30, the J gene TRBJ1-4; a weak D match, TRBD1 (5 bases). The germline V and J ends were trimmed by 3 bases and 7 bases, with 15 bases remaining between them. The CDR3 consists of 14 residues. Germline CDR1 is GTSNPN and CDR2 is SVGIG (reference sequence).

The V call is TRBV28, the J call TRBJ2-4; no definite D call. The germline V gene encodes CDR1 MDHEN and CDR2 SYDVKM. Trimming removed 6 bases at V and 1 base at J, with 10 bases between. CDR3 length: 14 amino acids. The CDR3 reads CASRQDLAKNIQYF. The CDR3 nucleotides read TGTGCCAGCAGGCAGGACCTTGCCAAAAACATTCAGTACTTC.

The chain has TRBV6-1 and TRBJ2-7; D ambiguous. There are 10 residues in the CDR3. The ends were cut back, 8 bases at V and 6 bases at J, with 8 bases in the middle. Germline CDR1 is MNHNS and CDR2 is SASEGT. CDR3 protein: CASVSAEQYF. CDR3 in DNA: TGTGCCAGCGTCAGTGCCGAGCAGTACTTC.